What follows are 19 T cell receptor beta chains derived from one specimen sequenced in a study of blood T cell repertoires in COVID-19. Some clones are missing from TCRdb's copy, which holds only in-frame ones; the method was immunoSEQ multiplex PCR. The sample carries approximately 440,000 clones, about 90% recorded once. Sequencing was done on a sample of PBMCs or T cells enriched from blood (not recorded which). These receptors came from a young man who had recovered from COVID-19.

J is TRBJ2-1 and V is TRBV5-1, with D unresolved. V was trimmed by 0 bases and J by 0 bases, leaving 7 bases between them. CDR1 SGHRS and CDR2 YFSETQ come from the germline V gene. This CDR3 spans 15 amino acids. The CDR3 region is CASSLAQSSYNEQFF. CDR3 coding DNA: TGCGCCAGCAGCTTGGCACAGAGCTCCTACAATGAGCAGTTCTTC.

Of note for this clone: Other nucleotide sequences from this sample produce the same CDR3. The V and J genes are TRBV24-1 and TRBJ1-1; a weak D match, TRBD1 (5 bases). Trimming stripped 4 bases from V and 1 base from J, with 12 bases between. The CDR3 loop spans 15 amino acids. CDR1 and CDR2 from the germline V gene are KGHDR and SFDVKD. CDR3 loop: CATSDPGGGNTEAFF. CDR3 nucleotide sequence: TGTGCCACCAGTGACCCCGGGGGTGGGAACACTGAAGCTTTCTTT.

This clone appeared a single time. V usage is TRBV2 and J usage is TRBJ1-3; 7 bases agree with TRBD1. CDR1 SNHLY and CDR2 FYNNEI come from the germline V gene. V lost 7 bases to trimming and J lost 4 bases; unmatched junction nucleotides: 7. This CDR3 has 14 amino acids. The CDR3, as DNA: TGTGCCAGCATGAGACAGGGTTCGGGAAACACCATATATTTT. Translated, it gives CASMRQGSGNTIYF.

A note on this clone: The same CDR3 also results from other DNA sequences found in this sample. The rearrangement links TRBV9 to TRBJ1-1, with D possibly matching TRBD1 (5 bases). Deletions cut 0 bases from V and 4 bases from J, with 7 bases between. Germline V lookup: CDR1 SGDLS, CDR2 YYNGEE. The CDR3 runs to 13 residues. As DNA, the CDR3 is TGTGCCAGCAGCGTAGGACAGTTCACTGAAGCTTTCTTT. Amino acids: CASSVGQFTEAFF.

This chain links TRBV19 with TRBJ1-5, with D possibly TRBD1 on 6 matching bases. Trimming took 2 bases from V and 6 from J, leaving 11 bases between them. This CDR3 is 14 amino acids long. Per germline, CDR1 LNHDA and CDR2 SQIVND (reference sequence). The CDR3 nucleotides read TGTGCCAGTAGTATACGGGCAGGGGTTCAGCCCCAGCATTTT. Its translation: CASSIRAGVQPQHF.

The chain is built from TRBV6-5 and TRBJ1-3; D ambiguous. Germline lookup yields CDR1 MNHEY and CDR2 SVGAGI. This CDR3 is built from 11 residues. Trimming stripped 4 bases from V and 6 bases from J, with 4 bases between. The CDR3 loop is CASSSLNTIYF. CDR3 nucleotides: TGTGCCAGCAGTTCTCTAAACACCATATATTTT.

The DNA of the CDR3 is TGTGCCAGCTCACCGTCCCAGGGGGCGAACTATGGCTACACCTTC. It codes for CASSPSQGANYGYTF. The genes are TRBV18 and TRBJ1-2; 8 nucleotides agree with TRBD1. This CDR3 is 15 amino acids long. V gave up 3 bases and J gave up 2 bases; unmatched junction bases: 5. Looked up from germline, CDR1 is KGHSH and CDR2 is LQKENI.

The chain is built from TRBV29-1 and TRBJ2-3; perhaps TRBD1 as D (6 bases). V shed 0 bases and J shed 2 bases, with 12 bases lying between them. Germline values: CDR1 SQVTM, CDR2 ANQGSEA. The CDR3 is 15 residues long. The CDR3 sequence: CSVEEYREITDTQYF. The CDR3 nucleotides read TGCAGCGTTGAAGAGTACAGGGAAATCACAGATACGCAGTATTTT.

The gene calls are TRBV3-1 (or the pseudogene TRBV3-2) and TRBJ1-6; D not certain. The CDR3 has 16 residues. Germline loops: CDR1 LGHDT, CDR2 YNNKEL (reference sequence). V was pared by 2 bases and J by 8 bases, with 16 bases between. The CDR3 reads CASSQHKGRNDSPLHF. In DNA, the CDR3 is TGTGCCAGCAGCCAACACAAAGGCAGGAATGATTCACCCCTCCACTTT.

The V gene is TRBV12-3 or TRBV12-4, the J gene TRBJ1-1; 7 bases align to TRBD1. The CDR3 runs to 12 residues. Losses at the gene ends were 5 bases for V and 7 bases for J; bases not matched to a gene: 4. In nucleotides, the CDR3 is TGTGCCAGCAGTAAAAGGACAGGTGAAGCTTTCTTT. This encodes CASSKRTGEAFF.

This sequence joins TRBV6-5 and TRBJ1-5, with D possibly being TRBD1 (5 bases). The length of the CDR3 is 15 residues. Germline-derived CDR1 and CDR2 are MNHEY and SVGAGI. Trimming removed 7 bases at V and 0 bases at J, with 13 bases between. The CDR3, as DNA: TGTGCCAGCATCCCAAGGGGTTATAGCAATCAGCCCCAGCATTTT. It translates to CASIPRGYSNQPQHF.

The CDR3 bases are TGCGCCAGCAGACCCGGACAGGGGCAAGCCGGGGAGCTGTTTTTT. It specifies CASRPGQGQAGELFF. The rearrangement links TRBV5-1 to TRBJ2-2, with 9 bases fitting TRBD1. Unmatched junction bases numbered 8, after V lost 5 bases and J lost 6 bases. The CDR3 covers 15 residues. Germline-derived CDR1 and CDR2 are SGHRS and YFSETQ. The full variable domain, its missing parts supplied by reference TRBV5-1 and TRBJ2-2, is KAGVTQTPRYLIKTRGQQVTLSCSPISGHRSVSWYQQTPGQGLQFLFEYFSETQRNKGNFPGRFSGRQFSNSRSEMNVSTLELGDSALYLCASRPGQGQAGELFFGEGSRLTVL.

This chain joins TRBV12-1 and TRBJ2-5; TRBD2 is taken as the D call from the table, unchecked against the DNA. TRBV12-1 is recorded as a pseudogene. The CDR3 spans 18 residues. CDR3 bases: TGTGCCAGCAGCTTATCCAGCGGGGGGTCGGGTCTGGAGGAGACCCAGTACTTC. It specifies CASSLSSGGSGLEETQYF.

This rearrangement joins TRBV19 to TRBJ2-2; the match to TRBD1 covers 7 bases. Germline CDR1 and CDR2: LNHDA and SQIVND (reference sequence). V lost 3 bases to trimming and J lost 1 base; unmatched junction nucleotides: 5. The CDR3 length is 16 residues. CDR3 nucleotide sequence: TGTGCCAGTAGTATCCCGACAGGGCGGAACACCGGGGAGCTGTTTTTT. Its translation is CASSIPTGRNTGELFF.

V usage is TRBV5-3 and J usage is TRBJ1-4; perhaps TRBD1 as D (6 bases). TRBV5-3 is an ORF, and what it does is uncertain. V lost 4 bases, J lost 6 bases, and 19 bases lay in between. This CDR3 spans 16 amino acids. The DNA for the CDR3 is TGTGCCAGAAGCCCGGCCGGGTTCTACAGGGATGAAAAACTGTTTTTT. Its translation is CARSPAGFYRDEKLFF.

The V gene is TRBV27, the J gene TRBJ2-2; 10 bases fit TRBD2. The germline CDR1 and CDR2 sequences are MNHEY and SMNVEV (reference sequence). V lost 6 bases, J lost 7 bases, and 5 bases stayed unmatched. The CDR3 spans 14 residues. CDR3 sequence (DNA): TGTGCCAGCAGGGGGACTAGCGACAGCGGGGAGCTGTTTTTT. As protein: CASRGTSDSGELFF.

Here the CDR3 DNA reads TGTGCCAGCAGCTACGGAGCGGGAGTTGGAAATGAGCAGTTCTTC. It codes for CASSYGAGVGNEQFF. The V and J genes are TRBV9 and TRBJ2-1; 8 bases match TRBD2. The CDR3 totals 15 residues. V was pared by 4 bases and J by 7 bases, with 10 bases of the junction left unmatched. Germline V gives CDR1 SGDLS, CDR2 YYNGEE.

The V and J genes are TRBV7-3 and TRBJ1-5; D might be TRBD1 (5 bases). Looked up from germline, CDR1 is SGHTA and CDR2 is FQGTGA. Trimming removed 2 bases at V and 6 bases at J, with 8 bases between. This CDR3 has 13 amino acids. CDR3 coding DNA: TGTGCCAGCAGCTTAGAGCAGGGTCAGCCCCAGCATTTT. Its protein is CASSLEQGQPQHF.

This clone was counted a single time. This chain connects TRBV4-1 to TRBJ1-1, with D unclear. V lost 0 bases to trimming and J lost 14 bases, with 7 bases between them. CDR3 length: 10 amino acids. CDR1 is MGHRA and CDR2 is YSYEKL in the germline V gene. The CDR3 nucleotides are TGCGCCAGCAGCCAAGAATCCATCTTCTTT. The encoded protein is CASSQESIFF.